The clone carrying this T cell receptor (beta chain) was picked up many times. The source of the sample is a study of neurological immune-mediated disorders. Time point described: longitudinal time-point 3. TCRdb passed the 5' RACE reads through MiXCR, listing each CDR3 protein once. The table lists approximately 48,000 distinct CDR3 sequences, approximately 11% of them singletons, with 9% in the top ten. Material for sequencing was PBMCs. This TCR was recovered from a male donor with HTLV-1-associated myelopathy (HAM/TSP).

The CDR3 DNA is TGCGCCAGCAGTGAGGAACCCGGGTACGGCTACACCTTC. It encodes CASSEEPGYGYTF. The chain is built from TRBV10-1 and TRBJ1-2; no definite D call. Trimming pared 2 bases from V and 8 bases from J, leaving 12 bases between. The CDR3 covers 13 residues. CDR1 and CDR2 (germline): WNHNN, SYGVQD (reference sequence).